These 10 T cell receptor beta chains share one sample of origin, sequenced in a study of technical replicates of blood from several donors. Using immunoSEQ multiplex PCR, the repertoire was profiled, and TCRdb retains in-frame clones only, with some absent. The top ten clones hold more than 5% of a sample with 55,000 to 75,000 clones, about 90% of them seen once. The sample was PBMCs. These receptors originate from a human donor in good health. Some clones in this sample may be carry-over from other donors' samples.

The chain employs TRBV6-1 and TRBJ2-1; D gene ambiguous. Germline CDR1 reads MNHNS; CDR2 reads SASEGT. The V end lost 4 bases, the J end lost 4 bases, and 5 bases lay between the germline ends. The CDR3 spans 12 residues. The CDR3 sequence: CASSVTYNEQFF. CDR3 bases: TGTGCCAGCAGTGTAACTTACAATGAGCAGTTCTTC.

This chain uses TRBV7-7 with TRBJ1-3; D remains ambiguous. Germline V lookup: CDR1 SSHAT, CDR2 FNYEAQ (reference sequence). The V end was cut by 0 bases, the J end by 3 bases, with 9 bases between. The CDR3 consists of 15 residues. The CDR3 DNA is TGTGCCAGCAGCTTAGCGTTCGGGGATGGAAACACCATATATTTT. This encodes CASSLAFGDGNTIYF.

J is TRBJ2-1 and V is TRBV4-2; TRBD2 is a possible D gene (6 bases). Trimming pared 0 bases from V and 0 bases from J, leaving 12 bases between. The CDR3 covers 17 residues. Germline CDR1 is LGHNA and CDR2 is YNFKEQ. The CDR3 region is CASSQDPGVSSYNEQFF. CDR3 nucleotide sequence: TGTGCCAGCAGCCAAGATCCGGGGGTTAGCTCCTACAATGAGCAGTTCTTC.

This clone was found a few times. The chain recombines TRBV19 with TRBJ1-5, with D unresolved. This CDR3 spans 14 amino acids. V lost 5 bases to trimming and J lost 4 bases, with 12 bases between them. In germline, CDR1 is LNHDA, CDR2 SQIVND (reference sequence). The CDR3 loop is CASSLATLNQPQHF. Written as DNA, the CDR3 is TGTGCCAGTAGTCTGGCAACCTTGAATCAGCCCCAGCATTTT.

The genes are TRBV5-1 and TRBJ2-3; no clear D gene. Germline V lookup: CDR1 SGHRS, CDR2 YFSETQ. The CDR3 is 14 residues long. V was clipped by 1 base and J by 1 base, with 7 bases between them. For the CDR3, the DNA is TGCGCCAGCAGCTTGTATGGCCGCACAGATACGCAGTATTTT. Its protein is CASSLYGRTDTQYF.

This rearrangement joins TRBV29-1 to TRBJ2-7; 8 bases map to TRBD1. The germline V gene has CDR1 SQVTM and CDR2 ANQGSEA. V lost 5 bases and J lost 6; bases outside the gene matches: 12. The CDR3 spans 14 residues. CDR3 coding DNA: TGCAGCGTTTCCCGGGACAGGCGAGCCCTCGAGCAGTACTTC. Translated, it gives CSVSRDRRALEQYF.

This clone is a singleton in its sample. CDR3 sequence reads: CASSEVQSNQPQHF. Here the CDR3 DNA reads TGTGCCAGCAGTGAAGTACAAAGCAATCAGCCCCAGCATTTT. The chain recombines TRBV2 with TRBJ1-5; D ambiguous. V lost 1 base and J 1 base, leaving 5 bases between the germline ends. Germline-derived CDR1 and CDR2 are SNHLY and FYNNEI. The CDR3 extends over 14 amino acids.

V and J are TRBV5-6 and TRBJ1-2, with D uncertain. Deletions cut 7 bases from V and 0 bases from J, with 10 bases between. Germline V gene lookup returns CDR1 SGHDT and CDR2 YYEEEE. This CDR3 region has 13 residues. In DNA form, the CDR3 reads TGTGCCAGCGGAGAGCGAGCTAACTATGGCTACACCTTC. This codes for CASGERANYGYTF.

V is TRBV5-5 and J is TRBJ2-7; TRBD1 agrees at 8 bases. Unmatched junction bases numbered 7, after V lost 1 base and J lost 4 bases. Germline-derived CDR1 and CDR2 are SGHKS and YYEKEE (reference sequence). This CDR3 spans 15 amino acids. The DNA of the CDR3 is TGTGCCAGCAGCTTGACGGCAGGGGGCCAGTACGAGCAGTACTTC. Protein product: CASSLTAGGQYEQYF.

The gene calls are TRBV4-3 and TRBJ2-7; 12 positions match TRBD2. The V and J ends lost 1 base and 0 bases, in that order; junction bases with no gene match: 7. This CDR3 has 18 amino acids. The V gene's germline CDR1 is LGHNA and CDR2 YSLEER. CDR3 nucleotide sequence: TGCGCCAGCAGCCAAGCCACGGGACTAGCGGGTCCCTCCTACGAGCAGTACTTC. Protein sequence: CASSQATGLAGPSYEQYF.